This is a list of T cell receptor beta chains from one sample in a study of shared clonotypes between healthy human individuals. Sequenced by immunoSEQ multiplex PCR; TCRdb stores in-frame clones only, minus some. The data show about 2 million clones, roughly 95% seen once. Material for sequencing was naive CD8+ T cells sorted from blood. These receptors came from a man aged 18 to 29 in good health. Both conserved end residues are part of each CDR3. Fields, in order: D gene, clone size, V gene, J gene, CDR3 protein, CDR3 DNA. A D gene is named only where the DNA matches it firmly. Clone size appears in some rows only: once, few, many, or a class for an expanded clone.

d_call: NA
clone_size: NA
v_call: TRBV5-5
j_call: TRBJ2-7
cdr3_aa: CTSSFTPDYEQYF
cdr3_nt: TGTACCAGCAGCTTTACCCCTGACTACGAGCAGTACTTC

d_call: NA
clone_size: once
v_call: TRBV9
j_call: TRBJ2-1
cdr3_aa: CASSVVTGFSEQFF
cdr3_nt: TGTGCCAGCAGCGTAGTGACCGGGTTCAGTGAGCAGTTCTTC

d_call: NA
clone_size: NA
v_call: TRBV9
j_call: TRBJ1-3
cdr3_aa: CASSVHSGTRSGNTIYF
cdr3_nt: TGTGCCAGCAGCGTCCACTCCGGGACAAGGTCTGGAAACACCATATATTTT

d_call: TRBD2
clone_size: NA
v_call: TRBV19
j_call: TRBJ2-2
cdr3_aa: CASSMSGTSGVTGELFF
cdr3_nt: TGTGCCAGTAGTATGTCAGGGACTAGCGGGGTTACCGGGGAGCTGTTTTTT

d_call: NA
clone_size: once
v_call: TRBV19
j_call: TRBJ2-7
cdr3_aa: CASTLTVSSYEQYF
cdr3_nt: TGTGCCAGTACCTTAACGGTAAGCTCCTACGAGCAGTACTTC

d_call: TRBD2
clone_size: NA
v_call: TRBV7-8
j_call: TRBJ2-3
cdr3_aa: CASSLGVAGGLSTDTQYF
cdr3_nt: TGTGCCAGCAGCTTAGGGGTAGCGGGAGGACTTAGCACAGATACGCAGTATTTT

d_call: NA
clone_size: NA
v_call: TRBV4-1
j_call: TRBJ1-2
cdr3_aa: CASSQTEGHPLYGYTF
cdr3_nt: TGCGCCAGCAGCCAGACTGAGGGGCACCCCCTCTATGGCTACACCTTC

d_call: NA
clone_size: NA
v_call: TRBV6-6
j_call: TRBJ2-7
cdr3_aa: CASSSSTGSPYEQYF
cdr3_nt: TGTGCCAGCAGCTCCAGCACAGGGAGCCCCTACGAGCAGTACTTC

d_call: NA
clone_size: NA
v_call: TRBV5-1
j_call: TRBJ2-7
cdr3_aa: CASIGADYEQYF
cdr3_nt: TGCGCCAGCATCGGGGCGGATTACGAGCAGTACTTC

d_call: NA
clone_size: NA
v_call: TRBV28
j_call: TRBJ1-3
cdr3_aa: CASSLSGSSGNTIYF
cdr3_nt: TGTGCCAGCAGTTTATCCGGTAGCTCTGGAAACACCATATATTTT

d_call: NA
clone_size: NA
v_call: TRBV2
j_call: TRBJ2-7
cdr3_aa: CASSPTGIYEQYF
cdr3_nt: TGTGCCAGCAGTCCCACAGGGATCTACGAGCAGTACTTC

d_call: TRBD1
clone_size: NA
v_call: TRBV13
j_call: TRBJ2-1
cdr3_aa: CASSPRTGYNEQFF
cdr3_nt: TGTGCCAGCAGCCCCCGGACAGGTTACAATGAGCAGTTCTTC

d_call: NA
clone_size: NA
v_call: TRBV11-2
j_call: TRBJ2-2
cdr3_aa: CASSSNRGGAGELFF
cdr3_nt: TGTGCCAGCAGCTCAAACAGGGGGGGCGCCGGGGAGCTGTTTTTT

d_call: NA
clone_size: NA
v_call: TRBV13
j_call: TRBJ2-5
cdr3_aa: CASGNVRQERETQYF
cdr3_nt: TGTGCCAGCGGGAATGTCCGGCAGGAACGAGAGACCCAGTACTTC